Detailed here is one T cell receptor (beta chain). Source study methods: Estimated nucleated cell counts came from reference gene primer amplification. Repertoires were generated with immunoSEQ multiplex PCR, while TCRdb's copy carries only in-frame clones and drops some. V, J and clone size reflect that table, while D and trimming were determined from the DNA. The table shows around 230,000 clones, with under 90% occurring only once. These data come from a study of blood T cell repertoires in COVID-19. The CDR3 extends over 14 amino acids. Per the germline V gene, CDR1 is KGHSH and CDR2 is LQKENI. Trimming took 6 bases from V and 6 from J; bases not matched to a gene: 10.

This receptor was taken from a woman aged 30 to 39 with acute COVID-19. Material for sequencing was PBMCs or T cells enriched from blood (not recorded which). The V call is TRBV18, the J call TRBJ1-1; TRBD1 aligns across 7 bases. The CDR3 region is CASSSAQGKAEAFF. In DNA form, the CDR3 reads TGTGCCAGCTCGTCCGCACAGGGGAAGGCTGAAGCTTTCTTT.